The 23 T cell receptor beta chains below were found in one sample sequenced in a study of T cells after posttransplantation cyclophosphamide. The table came from immunoSEQ multiplex PCR; TCRdb's copy has only in-frame clones and leaves some out. Here the sample spans fewer than 8,500 clones, almost 85% being singletons. Cyclophosphamide on days +3 and +4 followed busulfan-fludarabine conditioning and a marrow graft. This sample comprised CD8+ T cells sorted from PBMCs, obtained approximately 190 weeks after allogeneic stem cell transplant with posttransplant cyclophosphamide. The receptors were sampled from a female patient aged 50-59 years who received an allogeneic stem cell transplant from a related donor, was CMV-positive, and had no GVHD. Some T cells may be provided by the graft donor.

V and J are TRBV2 and TRBJ2-1, with D hard to call. Germline loops: CDR1 SNHLY, CDR2 FYNNEI. V was clipped by 3 bases and J by 1 base, with 4 bases between them. The CDR3 spans 13 residues. The CDR3 protein is CASSDHSYNEQFF. The DNA of the CDR3 is TGTGCCAGCAGTGATCATTCCTACAATGAGCAGTTCTTC.

The chain links TRBV7-3 to TRBJ2-1, with TRBD2 identical over 8 bases. Germline loops: CDR1 SGHTA, CDR2 FQGTGA. Losses at the gene ends were 3 bases for V and 3 bases for J; bases not matched to a gene: 4. This CDR3 is built from 15 residues. The CDR3 bases are TGTGCCAGCAGCTTCGGGGGGGCAGGCTACAATGAGCAGTTCTTC. This sequence encodes CASSFGGAGYNEQFF.

The chain employs TRBV5-8 and TRBJ2-7; tentatively, D is TRBD2 (5 bases). Germline CDR1 reads SGHTS; CDR2 reads YDEGEE. Trimming pared 2 bases from V and 2 bases from J, leaving 11 bases between. The CDR3 length is 14 residues. CDR3 protein: CASSLGLGTYEQYF. CDR3 bases: TGTGCCAGCAGCTTAGGACTGGGTACCTACGAGCAGTACTTC. Variable domain in full (rest from reference TRBV5-8 and TRBJ2-7): EAGVTQSPTHLIKTRGQQATLRCSPISGHTSVYWYQQALGLGLQFLLWYDEGEERNRGNFPPRFSGRQFPNYSSELNVNALELEDSALYLCASSLGLGTYEQYFGPGTRLTVT.

The chain employs TRBV5-1 and TRBJ2-7; possibly TRBD1 for D (8 bases). The CDR3 spans 14 residues. V was clipped by 4 bases and J by 2 bases, with 13 bases between them. CDR1 SGHRS and CDR2 YFSETQ come from the germline V gene. DNA for the CDR3: TGCGCCAGCAGCGAGCGGGACAGGACCTACGAGCAGTACTTC. Translation gives CASSERDRTYEQYF.

The rearrangement links TRBV7-2 to TRBJ2-5; perhaps TRBD1 as D (7 bases). The length of the CDR3 is 15 residues. V lost 1 base and J 5 bases, leaving 14 bases between the germline ends. Germline V CDR1 and CDR2: SGHTA, FQGNSA. The CDR3 loop reads CASSLVVTGRETQYF. The CDR3 region has the DNA TGTGCCAGCAGCTTAGTGGTGACAGGGAGGGAGACCCAGTACTTC.

The chain combines TRBV27 with TRBJ2-1; TRBD2 is a possible D gene (6 bases). The CDR3 length is 16 residues. V was trimmed by 7 bases and J by 3 bases, leaving 19 bases between them. Germline lookup yields CDR1 MNHEY and CDR2 SMNVEV (reference sequence). In DNA form, the CDR3 reads TGTGCCAGCAATGGGGGACTTGGGCAGTTCTACAATGAGCAGTTCTTC. This gives the protein CASNGGLGQFYNEQFF.

The chain employs TRBV4-1 and TRBJ2-7, with a tentative D call TRBD1 (6 bases). CDR1 and CDR2 from the germline V gene are MGHRA and YSYEKL. V shed 2 bases and J shed 5 bases, with 19 bases lying between them. This CDR3 contains 16 residues. CDR3 sequence reads: CASSQHPAGGFDEQYF. In DNA form, the CDR3 reads TGCGCCAGCAGCCAACATCCTGCTGGGGGCTTCGACGAGCAGTACTTC.

In this sample, this clone turned up a few times. This rearrangement joins TRBV19 to TRBJ2-5; 7 bases are shared with TRBD1. The CDR3 contains 17 residues. V shed 5 bases and J 2 bases; nucleotides not matched to a gene: 14. Germline V gene lookup returns CDR1 LNHDA and CDR2 SQIVND (reference sequence). In DNA form, the CDR3 reads TGTGCCAGTAGTTTCGGACAGGTCCATAGAGGGCAAGAGACCCAGTACTTC. Translated, it gives CASSFGQVHRGQETQYF.

The CDR3 sequence is CASILVTSDGNSNQPQHF. CDR3 coding DNA: TGCGCCAGCATTCTCGTAACATCGGACGGGAATAGCAATCAGCCCCAGCATTTT. The chain carries TRBV23-1 and TRBJ1-5; no definite D call. TRBV23-1 is known as an ORF, though its function is uncertain. Trimming left V 7 bases short and J 0 bases short, with 22 bases between. The CDR3 runs 18 residues.

Points on this clone: The junction departs from germline at one end; a sequencing error may be responsible. The chain employs TRBV7-9 and TRBJ2-2; D perhaps matches TRBD1 (8 bases). The CDR3 contains 17 residues. CDR1 and CDR2 from the germline V gene are SEHNR and FQNEAQ (reference sequence). The CDR3 protein is CASCPPGGQAVIGELYF. The CDR3 DNA sequence: TGTGCCAGCTGCCCCCCGGGGGGACAGGCGGTAATTGGGGAGCTGTATTTT.

This chain joins TRBV30 and TRBJ1-2; D is ambiguous. Germline loops: CDR1 GTSNPN, CDR2 SVGIG (reference sequence). The CDR3 loop spans 14 amino acids. The germline V and J ends were trimmed by 5 bases and 2 bases, with 15 bases remaining between them. The DNA of the CDR3 is TGTGCCTGGGTGGGCCTATATAGGAACTATGGCTACACCTTC. This encodes CAWVGLYRNYGYTF. The complete variable domain, with remaining parts taken from reference TRBV30 and TRBJ1-2, reads SQTIHQWPATLVQPVGSPLSLECTVEGTSNPNLYWYRQAAGRGLQLLFYSVGIGQISSEVPQNLSASRPQDRQFILSSKKLLLSDSGFYLCAWVGLYRNYGYTFGSGTRLTVV.

DNA of the CDR3: TGTGCCAGCAGTTACTCGCTAGCGGGAGCATTGGATGAGCAGTTCTTC. This encodes CASSYSLAGALDEQFF. The rearrangement links TRBV6-5 to TRBJ2-1; 10 nucleotides align to TRBD2. Germline CDR1 and CDR2: MNHEY and SVGAGI. The CDR3 contains 16 residues. Losses at the gene ends were 0 bases for V and 8 bases for J; bases not matched to a gene: 7.

The chain couples TRBV11-3 to TRBJ2-1; unclear D gene. Per the germline V gene, CDR1 is SGHNT and CDR2 is YENEEA. The CDR3 runs to 14 residues. The V end lost 5 bases, the J end lost 10 bases, and 18 bases lay between the germline ends. Here the CDR3 DNA reads TGTGCCAGCAGCCTCCCATCCACACGTCGAGAGCAGTTCTTC. Its translation: CASSLPSTRREQFF.

This clone was observed a few times. The chain joins TRBV2 to TRBJ2-3, with TRBD2 matching over 9 bases. Unmatched junction bases numbered 8, after V lost 10 bases and J lost 0 bases. The CDR3 is 15 residues long. Germline V CDR1 and CDR2: SNHLY, FYNNEI. Here the CDR3 reads CATVTSGPSTDTQYF. DNA of the CDR3: TGTGCCACGGTGACTAGCGGACCTAGCACAGATACGCAGTATTTT.

This rearrangement joins TRBV27 to TRBJ2-1; 12 bases match TRBD2. CDR3 size: 15 residues. With V trimmed by 5 bases and J by 7 bases, 6 bases remained unmatched. Germline CDR1 MNHEY, CDR2 SMNVEV (reference sequence). The CDR3 here is CASSQTSGRTNEQFF. In DNA form, the CDR3 reads TGTGCCAGCAGTCAGACTAGCGGGAGAACAAATGAGCAGTTCTTC.

The V and J genes are TRBV6-5 and TRBJ2-1; D gene uncertain. Germline assignment: CDR1 MNHEY and CDR2 SVGAGI. Between the trimmed V and J ends, which lost 8 bases and 0 bases, there was a span of 11 bases. CDR3 size: 14 residues. The CDR3 here is CASATGSSYNEQFF. CDR3 in DNA: TGTGCCAGCGCGACTGGGTCCTCCTACAATGAGCAGTTCTTC.

This chain joins TRBV21-1 and TRBJ1-5. TRBV21-1 is termed a pseudogene. This CDR3 has 16 amino acids. In DNA, the CDR3 is TGTGCCAGCAGCATAACCGGGACTTCCTGCAATCAGCCCCAGCATTTT. Translating gives CASSITGTSCNQPQHF.

The chain is built from TRBV11-2 and TRBJ2-1; 13 bases agree with TRBD2. Germline V CDR1 and CDR2: SGHAT, FQNNGV. The CDR3 totals 18 residues. J was trimmed by 3 bases and V by 4 bases; bases with no gene match: 9. CDR3 in DNA: TGTGCCAGCAGCTCCCCGGGGGGACTAGCGGGAAACTACAATGAGCAGTTCTTC. This gives the protein CASSSPGGLAGNYNEQFF.

The chain joins TRBV18 to TRBJ1-1; unclear D gene. Germline V gene sequence: CDR1 KGHSH, CDR2 LQKENI. Trimming cost V 6 bases and J 1 base, with 6 bases left between them. The CDR3 length is 12 residues. The CDR3 DNA sequence: TGTGCCAGCTCCCTCGGGAACACTGAAGCTTTCTTT. As protein: CASSLGNTEAFF.

V and J are TRBV27 and TRBJ1-5, with a weak D call TRBD1 (5 bases). This CDR3 has 14 amino acids. Trimming pared 6 bases from V and 3 bases from J, leaving 12 bases between. The germline V gene encodes CDR1 MNHEY and CDR2 SMNVEV (reference sequence). The CDR3 loop is CASSTDRNNQPQHF. The DNA for the CDR3 is TGTGCCAGCAGCACCGACAGAAACAATCAGCCCCAGCATTTT.

This clone was seen more than once but under ten times. The V gene is TRBV4-1, the J gene TRBJ1-4, with D possibly being TRBD1 (5 bases). The CDR3 is 13 amino acids. Per the germline V gene, CDR1 is MGHRA and CDR2 is YSYEKL. V dropped 1 base and J dropped 14 bases, with 14 bases sitting between them. CDR3 amino acids: CASSQGAGIGLFF. The CDR3 coding sequence is TGCGCCAGCAGCCAAGGGGCAGGGATAGGGCTGTTTTTT.

CDR3 sequence (DNA): TGCGCCAGCAGCCAAGGGGGCAGGGAAGCTTTCTTT. It is translated as CASSQGGREAFF. This chain connects TRBV4-1 to TRBJ1-1, with D possibly matching TRBD1 (5 bases). With 1 base removed from V and 8 bases from J, the gap between germline ends came to 8 bases. The CDR3 extends over 12 amino acids. Germline V gene sequence: CDR1 MGHRA, CDR2 YSYEKL.

J is TRBJ2-3 and V is TRBV7-6; D is unresolved. The CDR3 contains 12 residues. CDR1 SGHVS and CDR2 FNYEAQ come from the germline V gene. The germline V and J ends were trimmed by 5 bases and 1 base, with 4 bases remaining between them. In DNA, the CDR3 is TGTGCCAGCAGCCCGGGCACAGATACGCAGTATTTT. As protein: CASSPGTDTQYF.